This record concerns one TCR beta chain sequence. This clonotype came up many times. No antigen is known for it. No much larger clone exists at a distance of one base, and base qualities are not known. This specimen comes from a study of early T cells in non-severe SARS-CoV-2 infection (dated by TCRdb to the early 2020s). General notes on the study: Because TCR sequencing was done on bulk RNA from unsorted whole blood, the alpha and beta chains could not be paired.

The library was built by means of 5' RACE. Sequencing was carried out with a NextSeq 500. Unique molecular identifiers were attached to individual cDNA molecules in the TCR library protocol so that sequencing error and PCR bias could be corrected. Sequencing covered both TCR alpha and beta chains, and within each sample the abundances of alpha and beta sequences were tightly co-correlated. The study's own analysis went as follows. Decombinator V4 was used to annotate the V gene, J gene and CDR3 of the TCR sequences. Expanded TCRs were defined as changing significantly between any two time points under a Poisson model with p below 0.0001. TCR abundances were normalised to the total number of TCRs sequenced in each sample and reported as counts per million. MAIT TCRs were defined by TRAV1-2 paired with TRAJ12, TRAJ20 or TRAJ33, and iNKT TCRs by TRAV10 paired with TRAJ18. VDJdb, accessed 1 November 2021, was searched for CMV, EBV and SARS-CoV-2 annotated TCRs, excluding TCRs annotated for multiple antigens. TCRdb handled the public reads itself, with Q25 trimming in fastp and clone calling in MiXCR, and kept productive beta chains. Entries are consolidated by CDR3 protein sequence, retaining the most common genes and DNA. These V and J calls rely on TCRdb rather than the paper's analysis. This sample comprises approximately 50,000 distinct CDR3 sequences, about 10% of them detected only once. The ten largest clones take up about 13% of the sample.

The study was a case-control design nested within a healthcare worker cohort in London, UK, with weekly nasopharyngeal swab PCR tests and blood sampling. Healthcare workers were recruited during the week of the UK lockdown, between 23 and 31 March 2020, and followed weekly for up to roughly 15 weeks. Study-level results and caveats: Matching against VDJdb was skewed toward anti-spike CD8 responses, likely underestimated virus-specific expansions, and missed private and CD4 specificities.

CDR1 SGDLS and CDR2 YYNGEE were looked up in the germline V gene. Trimming removed 4 bases from V and 1 base from J, leaving 8 bases between the germline ends. The CDR3 runs 14 amino acids, cysteine and phenylalanine included. Just CDR3 DNA is preserved here, 42 bases in frame from base 1. Rearrangement joined TRBV9 to TRBJ2-2; the D gene cannot be named for sure. This TCR was sampled from an adult who was a healthcare worker with PCR-confirmed SARS-CoV-2 infection or an uninfected control (not recorded which). Input material: whole blood. The CDR3 amino acid sequence is: CASSLTGNTGELFF. At the DNA level, the sequence is TGTGCCAGCAGCTTGACGGGGAACACCGGGGAGCTGTTTTTT.